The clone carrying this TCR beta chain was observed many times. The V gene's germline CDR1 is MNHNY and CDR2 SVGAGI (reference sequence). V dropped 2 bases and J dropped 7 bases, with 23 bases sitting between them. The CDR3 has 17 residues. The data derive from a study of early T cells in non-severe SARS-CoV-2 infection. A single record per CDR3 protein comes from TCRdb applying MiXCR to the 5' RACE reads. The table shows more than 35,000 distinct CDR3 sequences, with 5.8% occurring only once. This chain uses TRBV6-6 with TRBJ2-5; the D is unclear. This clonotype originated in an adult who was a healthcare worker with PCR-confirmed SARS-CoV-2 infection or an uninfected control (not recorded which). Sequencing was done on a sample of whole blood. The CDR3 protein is CASSYNTWGSAKRTQYF. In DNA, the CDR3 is TGTGCCAGCAGTTACAACACCTGGGGTTCCGCCAAGAGGACCCAGTACTTC.